The 20 T cell receptor beta chains below were found in one sample sequenced in a study of cytotoxic CD8 clonotypes in ibrutinib-treated CLL. Sequencing was performed with immunoSEQ multiplex PCR; in TCRdb, only in-frame clones are kept and a portion is missing. The repertoire holds approximately 25,000 clones, with 65% to 70% as singletons. The sequencing used PBMCs, collected at disease progression, from a patient treated with ibrutinib. The receptor source for this set is a human donor with chronic lymphocytic leukemia.

This clone was seen a handful of times. The chain recombines TRBV19 with TRBJ1-6, with a tentative D call TRBD1 (5 bases). V lost 3 bases, J lost 6 bases, and 9 bases lay in between. The CDR3 has 14 amino acids. Per germline, CDR1 LNHDA and CDR2 SQIVND (reference sequence). CDR3: CASSIPGANSPLHF. The CDR3 nucleotides read TGTGCCAGTAGTATCCCCGGGGCTAATTCACCCCTCCACTTT.

The chain couples TRBV5-4 to TRBJ2-2; D is uncertain. The CDR3 covers 13 residues. The germline V and J ends were trimmed by 3 bases and 6 bases, with 9 bases remaining between them. Per the germline V gene, CDR1 is SGHNT and CDR2 is YYREEE (reference sequence). The CDR3: CASSSPQPGELFF. The CDR3 DNA is TGTGCCAGCAGCTCCCCCCAGCCCGGGGAGCTGTTTTTT.

Here the CDR3 reads CASSQAGRPANTGELFF. The CDR3 nucleotides are TGTGCCAGCAGCCAAGCAGGGAGGCCAGCGAACACCGGGGAGCTGTTTTTT. The gene calls are TRBV7-8 and TRBJ2-2; perhaps TRBD2 as D (6 bases). V shed 5 bases and J shed 0 bases, with 16 bases lying between them. The CDR3 extends over 17 amino acids. Germline V gene data show CDR1 as SGHVS and CDR2 as FQNEAQ.

V gene TRBV5-1 combines with J gene TRBJ1-2; TRBD1 agrees at 8 bases. The trim removed 4 bases at V and 2 bases at J, leaving 4 bases unmatched. This CDR3 region has 14 residues. Per germline, CDR1 SGHRS and CDR2 YFSETQ. CDR3 loop: CASSETGENYGYTF. For the CDR3, the DNA is TGCGCCAGCAGCGAGACAGGGGAGAACTATGGCTACACCTTC.

The chain combines TRBV2 with TRBJ2-1; no definite D call. V was trimmed by 3 bases and J by 9 bases, leaving 15 bases between them. This CDR3 is 14 amino acids long. Per germline, CDR1 SNHLY and CDR2 FYNNEI. CDR3 nucleotides: TGTGCCAGCAGTGATATTGGCCCATCAGCTGAGCAGTTCTTC. This gives the protein CASSDIGPSAEQFF.

The CDR3 is CGWDRLNYGYTF. CDR3 bases: TGTGGGTGGGACAGACTAAACTATGGCTACACCTTC. The chain uses TRBV30 and TRBJ1-2; 7 bases are shared with TRBD1. Germline-derived CDR1 and CDR2 are GTSNPN and SVGIG (reference sequence). The CDR3 is 12 amino acids.

This clone was seen repeatedly, ten times or more. The chain couples TRBV4-1 to TRBJ2-2; D unclear. The CDR3 runs to 14 residues. Trimming pared 3 bases from V and 0 bases from J, leaving 5 bases between. From germline, CDR1 is MGHRA and CDR2 YSYEKL. The CDR3: CASSQGTNTGELFF. CDR3 in DNA: TGCGCCAGCAGCCAGGGGACGAACACCGGGGAGCTGTTTTTT.

This clone has a single count. The chain recombines TRBV27 with TRBJ1-5; the D is unclear. The V gene's germline CDR1 is MNHEY and CDR2 SMNVEV (reference sequence). Trimming stripped 6 bases from V and 1 base from J, with 10 bases between. The CDR3 sequence is 14 residues long. CDR3 nucleotides: TGTGCCAGCAGGCAAGGGAGAAGCAATCAGCCCCAGCATTTT. Translation: CASRQGRSNQPQHF.

This clone was found once. The rearrangement joins TRBV27 to TRBJ1-5; a weak D match, TRBD1 (5 bases). Germline V gives CDR1 MNHEY, CDR2 SMNVEV (reference sequence). The CDR3 has 17 residues. The ends were cut back, 2 bases at V and 0 bases at J, with 14 bases in the middle. The CDR3 bases are TGTGCCAGCAGTTTACTGTCAGGGCCTTATAGCAATCAGCCCCAGCATTTT. Its translation: CASSLLSGPYSNQPQHF.

V usage is TRBV5-1 and J usage is TRBJ2-7, with D unresolved. CDR1 SGHRS and CDR2 YFSETQ come from the germline V gene. Trimming cost V 0 bases and J 2 bases, with 15 bases left between them. The CDR3 extends over 16 amino acids. The CDR3 DNA reads TGCGCCAGCAGCTTGGAGCGTTGGGCAGGAGCCTACGAGCAGTACTTC. Residues: CASSLERWAGAYEQYF.

The chain joins TRBV2 to TRBJ2-4; 7 positions match TRBD1. The CDR3 extends over 15 amino acids. Germline V gene data show CDR1 as SNHLY and CDR2 as FYNNEI. V shed 4 bases and J 7 bases; nucleotides not matched to a gene: 10. The CDR3 nucleotides read TGTGCCAGCAGTGGGGCAGGGGGTTGGAGGAACATTCAGTACTTC. This codes for CASSGAGGWRNIQYF.

The rearrangement joins TRBV7-8 to TRBJ2-1, with 7 bases fitting TRBD2. This CDR3 comprises 19 residues. The V gene end was trimmed by 3 bases and the J gene end by 0 bases; junction bases not matched to a gene: 14. Germline CDR1 SGHVS, CDR2 FQNEAQ. The CDR3: CASSLTGTKGPRSYNEQFF. CDR3 coding DNA: TGTGCCAGCAGCTTGACCGGGACTAAGGGCCCCCGCTCCTACAATGAGCAGTTCTTC.

This chain joins TRBV4-1 and TRBJ1-2; 10 nucleotides align to TRBD1. The CDR3 spans 15 residues. Trimming at V came to 1 base and at J to 6 bases, leaving 5 bases not matched to a gene. Germline loops: CDR1 MGHRA, CDR2 YSYEKL. The CDR3 coding sequence is TGCGCCAGCAGCCAAGCTTGGACAGGGGGTGATGGCTACACCTTC. Protein product: CASSQAWTGGDGYTF.

In this sample, this clone turned up once. V and J are TRBV7-8 and TRBJ1-5; D is unresolved. The V end was cut by 2 bases, the J end by 2 bases, with 16 bases between. This CDR3 has 17 amino acids. The germline CDR1 and CDR2 sequences are SGHVS and FQNEAQ. The chain's CDR3 is CASSLTFEGYGNQPQHF. CDR3 DNA: TGTGCCAGCAGCTTAACCTTTGAAGGCTACGGCAATCAGCCCCAGCATTTT.

V gene TRBV6-1 combines with J gene TRBJ2-1, with 11 bases matching TRBD2. The germline V gene has CDR1 MNHNS and CDR2 SASEGT. V lost 5 bases to trimming and J lost 8 bases; unmatched junction nucleotides: 8. The CDR3 contains 15 residues. As DNA, the CDR3 is TGTGCCAGCAGTTCTCTAGCGGGGGGCATGGATGAGCAGTTCTTC. Residues: CASSSLAGGMDEQFF.

The J gene is TRBJ1-1, the V gene TRBV6-5; 8 bases map to TRBD1. J was trimmed by 3 bases and V by 5 bases; bases with no gene match: 2. This CDR3 region has 13 residues. CDR1 and CDR2 (germline): MNHEY, SVGAGI. CDR3 protein: CASSAQGDTEAFF. In nucleotides, the CDR3 is TGTGCCAGCAGTGCACAGGGGGACACTGAAGCTTTCTTT.

This clone was observed a handful of times. V usage is TRBV18 and J usage is TRBJ1-5, with D possibly TRBD1 on 6 matching bases. CDR1 is KGHSH, CDR2 LQKENI, per germline. This CDR3 has 15 amino acids. Trimming left V 6 bases short and J 2 bases short, with 14 bases between. The CDR3 nucleotides are TGTGCCAGCTCCGAAGGGGGGCGCGGCAATCAGCCCCAGCATTTT. It is translated as CASSEGGRGNQPQHF.

The chain uses TRBV6-5 and TRBJ2-5, with 10 bases fitting TRBD2. CDR3 length equals 16 residues. CDR1 is MNHEY and CDR2 is SVGAGI in the germline V gene. After removal of 0 bases from V and 0 bases from J, the junction contained 1 base not matched to a gene. In DNA, the CDR3 is TGTGCCAGCAGTTACTCTAGCGGGGGGTACCAAGAGACCCAGTACTTC. This encodes CASSYSSGGYQETQYF.

The chain carries TRBV7-7 and TRBJ2-2; D is unresolved. Germline V gives CDR1 SSHAT, CDR2 FNYEAQ (reference sequence). V was trimmed by 6 bases and J by 0 bases, leaving 8 bases between them. There are 14 residues in the CDR3. The CDR3 coding sequence is TGTGCCAGCAGTCCTATATCGAACACCGGGGAGCTGTTTTTT. Translated: CASSPISNTGELFF.

V usage is TRBV9 and J usage is TRBJ1-1; D not resolved. The V end was cut by 0 bases, the J end by 2 bases, with 8 bases between. The CDR3 spans 14 residues. Per the germline V gene, CDR1 is SGDLS and CDR2 is YYNGEE. The CDR3 is CASSVDPANTEAFF. In nucleotides, the CDR3 is TGTGCCAGCAGCGTAGACCCAGCCAACACTGAAGCTTTCTTT.